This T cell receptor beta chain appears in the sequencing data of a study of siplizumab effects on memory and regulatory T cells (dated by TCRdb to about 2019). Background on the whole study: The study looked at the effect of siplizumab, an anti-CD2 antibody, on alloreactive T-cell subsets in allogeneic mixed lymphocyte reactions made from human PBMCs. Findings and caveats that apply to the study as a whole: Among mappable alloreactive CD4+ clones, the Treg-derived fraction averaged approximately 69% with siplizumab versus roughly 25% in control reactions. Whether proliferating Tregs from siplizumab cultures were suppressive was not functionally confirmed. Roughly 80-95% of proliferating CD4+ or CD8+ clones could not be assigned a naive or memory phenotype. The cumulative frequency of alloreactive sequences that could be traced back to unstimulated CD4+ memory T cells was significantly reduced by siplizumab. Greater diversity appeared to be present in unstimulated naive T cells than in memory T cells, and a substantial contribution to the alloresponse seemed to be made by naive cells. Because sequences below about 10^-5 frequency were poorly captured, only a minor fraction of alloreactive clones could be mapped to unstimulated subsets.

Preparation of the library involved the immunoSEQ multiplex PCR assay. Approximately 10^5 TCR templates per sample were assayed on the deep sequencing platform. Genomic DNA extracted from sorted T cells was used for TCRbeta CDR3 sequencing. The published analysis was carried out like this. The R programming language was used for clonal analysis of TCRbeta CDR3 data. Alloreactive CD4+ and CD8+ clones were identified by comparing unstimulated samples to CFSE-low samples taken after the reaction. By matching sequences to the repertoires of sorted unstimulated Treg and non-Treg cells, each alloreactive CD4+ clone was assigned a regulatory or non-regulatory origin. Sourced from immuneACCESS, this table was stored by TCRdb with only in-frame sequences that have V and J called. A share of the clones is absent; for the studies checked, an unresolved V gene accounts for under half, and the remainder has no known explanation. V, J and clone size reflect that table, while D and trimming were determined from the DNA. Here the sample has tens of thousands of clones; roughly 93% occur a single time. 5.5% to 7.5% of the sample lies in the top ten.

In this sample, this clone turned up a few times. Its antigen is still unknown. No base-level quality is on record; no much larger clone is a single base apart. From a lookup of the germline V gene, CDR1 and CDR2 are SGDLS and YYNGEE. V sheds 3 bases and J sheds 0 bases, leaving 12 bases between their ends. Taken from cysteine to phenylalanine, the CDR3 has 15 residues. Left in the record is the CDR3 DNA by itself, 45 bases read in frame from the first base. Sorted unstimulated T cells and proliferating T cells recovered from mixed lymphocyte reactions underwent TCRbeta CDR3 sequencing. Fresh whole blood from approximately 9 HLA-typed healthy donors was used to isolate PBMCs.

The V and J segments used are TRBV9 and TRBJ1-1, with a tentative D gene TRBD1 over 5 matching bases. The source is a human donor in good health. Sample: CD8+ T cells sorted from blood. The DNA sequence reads TGTGCCAGCAGCGCTCAGACAGACTTGAACACTGAAGCTTTCTTT. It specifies CASSAQTDLNTEAFF.